Listed below are T cell receptor beta chains from one sample, sequenced in a study of blood T cell repertoires in COVID-19. The assay was immunoSEQ multiplex PCR, and TCRdb's table has in-frame clones only and misses some. The sample holds 200,000 to 300,000 clones, approximately 86% seen once. The specimen sequenced was PBMCs or T cells enriched from blood (not recorded which). These receptors all stem from a woman aged 25 to 45 with acute COVID-19. Both conserved end residues are part of each CDR3. A D gene is named only where the DNA matches it firmly. The listing skips clone size in some rows; elsewhere it reads once, few, many or a size class.

abundance	v_gene	j_gene	d_gene	CDR3aa	CDR3nt
NA	TRBV27	TRBJ2-7	NA	CASSLSTDPYEQYF	TGTGCCAGCAGTTTATCGACAGATCCCTACGAGCAGTACTTC
NA	TRBV5-1	TRBJ1-2	TRBD1	CASSYDRVSYGYTF	TGCGCCAGCAGCTACGACAGGGTATCTTATGGCTACACCTTC
NA	TRBV18	TRBJ1-3	NA	CASSPPTTGSIIGNTIYF	TGTGCCAGCTCACCACCGACGACAGGATCCATAATTGGAAACACCATATATTTT
few	TRBV2	TRBJ2-7	NA	CASSEGATYEQYF	TGTGCCAGCAGTGAAGGGGCAACTTACGAGCAGTACTTC
NA	TRBV4-1	TRBJ2-5	NA	CASSQDLGQKETQYF	TGCGCCAGCAGCCAAGACCTCGGACAAAAAGAGACCCAGTACTTC
NA	TRBV7-8	TRBJ2-1	NA	CASSWGRPTDLLIF	TGTGCCAGCAGCTGGGGGCGCCCCACGGACCTGCTGATCTTC
NA	TRBV7-2	TRBJ1-2	NA	CASSLGFRDYGYTF	TGTGCCAGCAGCTTAGGTTTCAGGGACTATGGCTACACCTTC
few	TRBV7-2	TRBJ1-5	NA	CASSFAGFQPQHF	TGTGCCAGCAGTTTTGCCGGGTTTCAGCCCCAGCATTTT
NA	TRBV5-4	TRBJ1-3	NA	CASSLLQGAGNTIYF	TGTGCCAGCAGCCTTCTACAGGGAGCTGGAAACACCATATATTTT
NA	TRBV19	TRBJ2-2	NA	CASSRPPGGELFF	TGTGCCAGTAGTCGCCCCCCGGGCGGGGAGCTGTTTTTT
NA	TRBV4-3	TRBJ2-2	TRBD1	CASSQDTRGRTGELFF	TGCGCCAGCAGCCAAGATACCAGGGGGCGAACCGGGGAGCTGTTTTTT
NA	TRBV27	TRBJ2-7	TRBD1	CASSITGQGYEQYF	TGTGCCAGCAGCATTACCGGACAGGGCTACGAGCAGTACTTC
NA	TRBV6-5	TRBJ1-3	NA	CASSYLGFGNTIYF	TGTGCCAGCAGTTATTTGGGCTTCGGAAACACCATATATTTT
NA	TRBV7-2	TRBJ1-5	TRBD1	CASSFQGAHQPQHF	TGTGCCAGCAGTTTTCAGGGGGCCCATCAGCCCCAGCATTTT
NA	TRBV10-3	TRBJ1-4	NA	CAISEGGGGEKLFF	TGTGCCATCAGTGAAGGGGGGGGCGGTGAAAAACTGTTTTTT
NA	TRBV5-6	TRBJ1-1	NA	CASSFGGDTEAFF	TGTGCCAGCAGCTTCGGGGGGGACACTGAAGCTTTCTTT
NA	TRBV6-2/TRBV6-3	TRBJ2-7	TRBD1	CASSIGTESYEQYF	TGTGCCAGCAGTATCGGGACAGAGTCCTACGAGCAGTACTTC
NA	TRBV3-1/TRBV3-2	TRBJ2-3	TRBD2	CASSPPSSGGTDTQYF	TGTGCCAGCAGCCCCCCCTCCAGCGGGGGCACAGATACGCAGTATTTT
NA	TRBV7-9	TRBJ2-1	NA	CASSLVLNEQFF	TGTGCCAGCAGCTTAGTTCTGAATGAGCAGTTCTTC
NA	TRBV30	TRBJ1-1	TRBD1	CAWSGDRGTEAFF	TGTGCCTGGAGTGGGGACAGGGGAACTGAAGCTTTCTTT
NA	TRBV18	TRBJ2-7	TRBD1	CASSPRDRGYEQYF	TGTGCCAGCTCCCCCCGGGACAGGGGCTACGAGCAGTACTTC
NA	TRBV3-1/TRBV3-2	TRBJ1-3	NA	CASSHDRNSGNTIYF	TGTGCCAGCAGCCACGACAGGAACTCTGGAAACACCATATATTTT
NA	TRBV19	TRBJ1-2	NA	CASSSGNYGYTF	TGTGCCAGTAGTTCAGGGAACTATGGCTACACCTTC
NA	TRBV27	TRBJ1-2	TRBD1	CASSLFPGQGTNYGYTF	TGTGCCAGCAGTTTATTTCCGGGACAGGGGACTAACTATGGCTACACCTTC
NA	TRBV12-3/TRBV12-4	TRBJ2-2	NA	CASSRTGELFF	TGTGCCAGCAGCCGTACCGGGGAGCTGTTTTTT
once	TRBV5-1	TRBJ2-5	TRBD2	CATRGGLAQETQYF	TGCGCCACCCGGGGGGGACTCGCTCAAGAGACCCAGTACTTC
NA	TRBV18	TRBJ2-6	NA	CASSPYTGSGANVLTF	TGTGCCAGCTCACCTTACACGGGATCTGGGGCCAACGTCCTGACTTTC
NA	TRBV2	TRBJ1-5	TRBD1	CASSGGQIQNQPQHF	TGTGCCAGCAGTGGGGGACAGATTCAGAATCAGCCCCAGCATTTT
once	TRBV10-1	TRBJ1-1	NA	CASSEQGSTEAFF	TGCGCCAGCAGTGAGCAGGGGAGCACTGAAGCTTTCTTT
NA	TRBV19	TRBJ1-4	NA	CASSISASGREKLFF	TGTGCCAGTAGTATATCAGCCTCCGGCAGGGAAAAACTGTTTTTT
NA	TRBV24-1	TRBJ2-3	TRBD1	CATSDRVQGESTDTQYF	TGTGCCACCAGTGACCGTGTTCAGGGGGAAAGCACAGATACGCAGTATTTT
NA	TRBV6-5	TRBJ2-1	NA	CASRKLHYNEQFF	TGTGCCAGCAGGAAACTTCACTACAATGAGCAGTTCTTC
NA	TRBV10-1	TRBJ1-3	TRBD1	CASSDPGTGSGNTIYF	TGCGCCAGCAGTGACCCCGGGACAGGGAGCGGAAACACCATATATTTT
NA	TRBV5-6	TRBJ2-5	TRBD2	CASSLAGRQQETQYF	TGTGCCAGCAGCTTAGCGGGGAGGCAACAAGAGACCCAGTACTTC
NA	TRBV5-6	TRBJ1-6	NA	CASSRFSNSPLHF	TGTGCCAGCAGCCGTTTTAGTAATTCACCCCTCCACTTT
NA	TRBV5-6	TRBJ2-7	TRBD1	CASSLAPGTASYEQYF	TGTGCCAGCAGCTTGGCCCCCGGGACAGCCTCCTACGAGCAGTACTTC
NA	TRBV5-1	TRBJ2-7	NA	CASSEGQIQYEQYF	TGCGCCAGCAGCGAGGGCCAGATCCAATACGAGCAGTACTTC
NA	TRBV7-2	TRBJ2-7	TRBD1	CASSLRAGGAYEQYF	TGTGCCAGCAGCTTAAGGGCAGGGGGCGCGTACGAGCAGTACTTC
NA	TRBV19	TRBJ1-5	TRBD1	CASNPRGQGHSNQPQHF	TGTGCCAGTAACCCTCGGGGACAGGGACATAGCAATCAGCCCCAGCATTTT
NA	TRBV11-3	TRBJ1-1	NA	CASSDRLNTEAFF	TGTGCCAGTTCAGACAGATTGAACACTGAAGCTTTCTTT
NA	TRBV29-1	TRBJ1-6	NA	CSVGDSGYSPLHF	TGCAGCGTTGGAGACAGCGGCTATTCACCCCTCCACTTT
NA	TRBV7-9	TRBJ1-1	NA	CASSFSGEAFF	TGTGCCAGCAGCTTCAGTGGTGAAGCTTTCTTT
NA	TRBV3-1/TRBV3-2	TRBJ2-2	NA	CASSQAIADTGELFF	TGTGCCAGCAGCCAAGCCATTGCGGACACCGGGGAGCTGTTTTTT
few	TRBV27	TRBJ1-5	TRBD1	CASSPIQQGGNQPQHF	TGTGCCAGCAGTCCCATCCAACAGGGGGGCAATCAGCCCCAGCATTTT
NA	TRBV10-3	TRBJ1-3	NA	CAISVSGAAGNTIYF	TGTGCCATCAGTGTCAGCGGCGCGGCTGGAAACACCATATATTTT
NA	TRBV7-2	TRBJ1-2	NA	CASSSGDYGYTF	TGTGCCAGCAGCTCAGGGGACTATGGCTACACCTTC